This TCR beta chain was documented in a study of a mutant IDH1 vaccine in newly diagnosed glioma. This clone has more than one count but fewer than ten. Its antigen remains unknown. Trimming stripped 6 bases from V and 1 base from J, with 7 bases between. The CDR3 covers 13 residues. Per the germline V gene, CDR1 is SGHRS and CDR2 is YFSETQ. Time point described: week 11, during vaccination. All doses held 300 ug of mutant IDH1 20-mer peptide, with topical imiquimod. Study-wide points: A vaccine-induced immune response developed in approximately 94% of the patients.

Produced via immunoSEQ multiplex PCR; TCRdb's table is partial and in-frame only. The sample shows roughly 48,000 clones, 91% of them seen only once. The chain joins TRBV5-1 to TRBJ2-2; the D is unclear. The TCR sequence derives from a man aged 45 to 65 with glioma. This sample comprised PBMCs, obtained from a glioma patient whose treatment included an IDH1 peptide vaccine. The chain's CDR3 is CASTYLNTGELFF. The CDR3, as DNA: TGCGCCAGCACATATTTGAACACCGGGGAGCTGTTTTTT.